One T cell receptor beta chain is described in this entry. Its antigen is still unknown. Libraries were prepared by immunoSEQ multiplex PCR; TCRdb keeps only in-frame clonotypes and omits some of them. Of roughly 40,000 clones listed, 68% were seen once; the top ten hold roughly 7%. The data stem from a study of cytotoxic CD8 clonotypes in ibrutinib-treated CLL. Turning to the study itself: The study included around twelve relapsed/refractory and fewer than 16 treatment-naive patients; about 17 had IGHV unmutated disease. Study-level results: Treatment saw public clonotypes, which were uncommon, either contract or stay stable. Sustained-remission and progressing patients had different sampling times.

The sequence came from a human donor with chronic lymphocytic leukemia. The specimen was PBMCs, collected at disease progression, from a patient treated with ibrutinib.

In nucleotides, the CDR3 is TGTGCCATCAGTGCTCCTCGCGGGGAATATGGCTACACCTTC. It is translated as CAISAPRGEYGYTF. The chain joins TRBV10-3 to TRBJ1-2; D not certain. V shed 4 bases and J shed 5 bases, with 14 bases lying between them. Germline values: CDR1 ENHRY, CDR2 SYGVKD. This CDR3 contains 14 residues.